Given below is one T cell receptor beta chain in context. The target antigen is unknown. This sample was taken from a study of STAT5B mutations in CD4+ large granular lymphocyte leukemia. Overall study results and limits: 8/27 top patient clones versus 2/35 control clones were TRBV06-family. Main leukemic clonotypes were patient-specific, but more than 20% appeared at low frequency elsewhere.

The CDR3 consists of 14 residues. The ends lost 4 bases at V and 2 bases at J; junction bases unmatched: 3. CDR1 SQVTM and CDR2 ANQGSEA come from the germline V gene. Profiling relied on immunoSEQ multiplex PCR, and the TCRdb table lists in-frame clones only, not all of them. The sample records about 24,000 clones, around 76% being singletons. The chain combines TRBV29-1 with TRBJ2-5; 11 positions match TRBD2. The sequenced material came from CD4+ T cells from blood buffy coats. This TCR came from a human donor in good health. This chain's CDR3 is CSVVAGGGQETQYF. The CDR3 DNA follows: TGCAGCGTTGTAGCGGGAGGGGGGCAAGAGACCCAGTACTTC.